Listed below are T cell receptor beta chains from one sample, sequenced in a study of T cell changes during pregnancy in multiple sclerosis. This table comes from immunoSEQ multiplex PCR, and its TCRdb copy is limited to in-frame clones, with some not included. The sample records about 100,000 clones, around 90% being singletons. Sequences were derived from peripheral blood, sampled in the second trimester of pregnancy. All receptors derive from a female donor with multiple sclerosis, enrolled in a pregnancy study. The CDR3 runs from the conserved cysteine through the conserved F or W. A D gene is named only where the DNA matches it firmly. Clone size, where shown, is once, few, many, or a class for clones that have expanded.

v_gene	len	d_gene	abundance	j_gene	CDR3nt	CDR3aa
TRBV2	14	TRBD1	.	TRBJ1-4	TGTGCCAGCAGTGCCGGGACAGGGCTTGAAAAACTGTTTTTT	CASSAGTGLEKLFF
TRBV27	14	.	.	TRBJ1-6	TGTGCCAGCAGTTTATTGCAGGCGGGTTCACCCCTCCACTTT	CASSLLQAGSPLHF
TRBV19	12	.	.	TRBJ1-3	TGTGCCAGTAGTGAGAGGGGAAACACCATATATTTT	CASSERGNTIYF
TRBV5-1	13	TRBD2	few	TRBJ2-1	TGCGCCAGCAGGTGGGAGGGCCAGTATGAGCAGTTCTTC	CASRWEGQYEQFF
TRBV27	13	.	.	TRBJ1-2	TGTGCCAGCGGACGGACAGCTAACTATGGCTACACCTTC	CASGRTANYGYTF
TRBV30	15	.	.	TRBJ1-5	TGTGCCTGGAGTCCGAAAGATGGGGCAGGTCAGCCCCAGCATTTT	CAWSPKDGAGQPQHF
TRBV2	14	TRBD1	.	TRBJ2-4	TGTGCCAGCAGGCTAGGGGGCTACCAAAACATTCAGTACTTC	CASRLGGYQNIQYF
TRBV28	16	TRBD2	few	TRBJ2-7	TGTGCCAGCAGTTTATTAGTAGCGGGTGAGGCTTACGAGCAGTACTTC	CASSLLVAGEAYEQYF
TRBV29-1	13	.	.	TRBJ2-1	TGCAGCGTTGCGACAAACTCCTACAATGAGCAGTTCTTC	CSVATNSYNEQFF
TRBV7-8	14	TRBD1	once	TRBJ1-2	TGTGCCAGCAGCCAAACAGGGGACAACTATGGCTACACCTTC	CASSQTGDNYGYTF
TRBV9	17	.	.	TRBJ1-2	TGTGCCAGCAGCGTAGGTATCCAGGTTTTCGTTAGGAATGGCTACACCTTC	CASSVGIQVFVRNGYTF
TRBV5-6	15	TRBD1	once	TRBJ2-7	TGTGCCAGCAGCTCCACAGGGGTCGGGACCTACGAGCAGTACTTC	CASSSTGVGTYEQYF
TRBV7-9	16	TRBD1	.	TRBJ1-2	TGTGCCAGCAGCGGACCATCGGGACAGACACCGTATGGCTACACCTTC	CASSGPSGQTPYGYTF
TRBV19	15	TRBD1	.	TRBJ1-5	TGTGCCAGCCGAGACAGGGGCAAGAGCAATCAGCCCCAGCATTTT	CASRDRGKSNQPQHF
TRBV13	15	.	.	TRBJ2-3	TGTGCCAGCAGTTTGCCGGGACTTATCACAGATACGCAGTATTTT	CASSLPGLITDTQYF
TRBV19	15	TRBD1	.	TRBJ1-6	TGTGCCAGTAGGCGGGGGACAGGGGATAATTCACCCCTCCACTTT	CASRRGTGDNSPLHF
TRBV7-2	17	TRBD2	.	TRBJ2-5	TGTGCCAGCAGCTCCCCGAGTAGCGGGGGCCTCGGCGAGACCCAGTACTTC	CASSSPSSGGLGETQYF
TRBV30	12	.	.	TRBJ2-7	TGTGCCTGGACAGCGGGCTCCTACGAGCAGTACTTC	CAWTAGSYEQYF
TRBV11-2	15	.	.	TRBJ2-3	TGTGCCAGCAGCTTTCCGGGCAGGACTACAGATACGCAGTATTTT	CASSFPGRTTDTQYF